Following are 26 T cell receptor beta chains from one sample sequenced in a study of blood T cells in healthy people across ages. PCR was performed a second time for roughly 7 to 11 cycles using a sample-barcoded 5' primer and a J-beta primer mix. In TCRdb, the 5' RACE reads were re-called with MiXCR into one record per CDR3 protein. The sample gives 550,000 to 600,000 distinct CDR3 sequences, 27% of which show up once; under 20% is in the top ten. The sample consisted of blood. Receptor source: a woman in her seventies in good health.

This clonotype was found once. This rearrangement joins TRBV7-9 to TRBJ2-1, with a possible D match to TRBD1 (5 bases). In germline, CDR1 is SEHNR, CDR2 FQNEAQ (reference sequence). The length of the CDR3 is 16 residues. Trimming removed 4 bases at V and 5 bases at J, with 18 bases between. The CDR3 loop is CASSSLAGSGHNEQFF. The CDR3 DNA sequence: TGTGCCAGCAGCTCACTGGCAGGGTCTGGGCACAATGAGCAGTTCTTC.

This clonotype has a handful of counts. The rearrangement links TRBV12-3 or TRBV12-4 to TRBJ2-5, with D perhaps TRBD1 (5 bases). Judging by the DNA end, TRBJ2-1 fits better; the J call may be wrong. There are 13 residues in the CDR3. CDR3 amino acids: CASSSPQGDEQFF. As DNA, the CDR3 is TGTGCCAGCAGTTCCCCGCAGGGCGATGAGCAGTTCTTC.

The chain couples TRBV5-1 to TRBJ2-1, with 12 bases aligning to TRBD2. The length of the CDR3 is 18 residues. CDR1 SGHRS and CDR2 YFSETQ come from the germline V gene. The V segment lost 0 bases and the J segment 6 bases; nucleotides outside the gene matches: 10. The CDR3 DNA is TGCGCCAGCAGCTTGGCCTTGCTAGCGGGGGGGTACTGCAATGAGCAGTTCTTC. This encodes CASSLALLAGGYCNEQFF.

The gene calls are TRBV28 and TRBJ2-1; TRBD1 aligns across 7 bases. Unmatched junction bases numbered 15, after V lost 11 bases and J lost 5 bases. CDR3 size: 15 residues. CDR1 and CDR2 from the germline V gene are MDHEN and SYDVKM. The CDR3 protein is CAGKGAFQPNNEQFF. The CDR3 nucleotides read TGTGCCGGAAAGGGGGCTTTTCAACCGAACAATGAGCAGTTCTTC.

A few counts support this clonotype. The V gene is TRBV20-1, the J gene TRBJ1-1; tentatively, D is TRBD1 (5 bases). Trimming stripped 6 bases from V and 6 bases from J, with 17 bases between. The CDR3 runs 13 residues. CDR1 is DFQATT and CDR2 is SNEGSKA in the germline V gene (reference sequence). Here the CDR3 DNA reads TGCAGTGCCCCTAACCCAGGGTGGTCTGAAGCTTTCTTT. Translation gives CSAPNPGWSEAFF.

This clonotype was seen more than once but under ten times. The chain links TRBV29-1 to TRBJ2-6, with D maybe TRBD1 (5 bases). Germline V gene data show CDR1 as SQVTM and CDR2 as ANQGSEA. The CDR3 has 12 residues. V lost 7 bases to trimming and J lost 2 bases, with 6 bases between them. The CDR3: CSGGAGANVLTF. For the CDR3, the DNA is TGCAGCGGGGGCGCTGGGGCCAACGTCCTGACTTTC.

This clonotype appeared a few times. The genes are TRBV3-1 and TRBJ2-5; tentative D call: TRBD2 (6 bases). The DNA end lines up better with TRBJ2-7; the J call may be wrong. CDR1 is LGHDT, CDR2 YNNKEL, per germline (reference sequence). The CDR3 is made up of 13 amino acids. CDR3 coding DNA: TGTGCCAGCCGGGACGGGAGCTCCTACGAGCAGTACTTC. Translation gives CASRDGSSYEQYF.

This CDR3 reads CASSQGQNNEQFF. The CDR3 region has the DNA TGTGCCAGCAGCCAAGGACAGAACAATGAGCAGTTCTTC. The chain has TRBV9 and TRBJ2-7; D may be TRBD1 (6 bases). The J call may not be correct, given that the DNA end is closer to TRBJ2-1. Germline V gene sequence: CDR1 SGDLS, CDR2 YYNGEE. The CDR3 totals 13 residues.

This clonotype appeared a few times. The gene calls are TRBV4-3 and TRBJ1-2, with a tentative D call TRBD1 (6 bases). The CDR3 is 15 amino acids. Germline V gives CDR1 LGHNA, CDR2 YSLEER. V was clipped by 2 bases and J by 5 bases, with 15 bases between them. The DNA of the CDR3 is TGCGCCAGCAGCCAAACACTGACAGGCCCATATGGCTACACCTTC. It translates to CASSQTLTGPYGYTF.

This clonotype was observed a handful of times. The V gene is TRBV7-2, the J gene TRBJ2-5, with D uncertain. There are 11 residues in the CDR3. Per germline, CDR1 SGHTA and CDR2 FQGNSA. Trimming removed 5 bases from V and 6 bases from J, with 7 bases in between. Here the CDR3 DNA reads TGTGCCAGCAGCCCAATGAAGACCCAGTACTTC. Translated: CASSPMKTQYF.

The gene calls are TRBV27 and TRBJ1-1; 7 bases fit TRBD1. Per the germline V gene, CDR1 is MNHEY and CDR2 is SMNVEV (reference sequence). V gave up 6 bases and J gave up 4 bases; unmatched junction bases: 17. This CDR3 has 17 residues. This CDR3 reads CASSRNPGGTVGTEAFF. The CDR3 DNA is TGTGCCAGCAGCCGAAACCCTGGGGGGACAGTGGGCACTGAAGCTTTCTTT.

The genes are TRBV6-2 or TRBV6-3 and TRBJ2-1; 8 nucleotides match TRBD2. In germline, CDR1 is MNHEY, CDR2 SVGEGT. This CDR3 has 15 residues. The V gene end was trimmed by 2 bases and the J gene end by 5 bases; junction bases not matched to a gene: 5. The CDR3 reads CASSYRGGPNNEQFF. The CDR3 bases are TGTGCCAGCAGTTACCGCGGGGGGCCGAACAATGAGCAGTTCTTC.

The V call is TRBV6-1, the J call TRBJ2-3, with D possibly being TRBD2 (6 bases). V lost 5 bases and J lost 0, with 15 bases in between. CDR3 length equals 16 residues. Germline V lookup: CDR1 MNHNS, CDR2 SASEGT. The CDR3 nucleotides are TGTGCCAGCAGTCTCCGCGGTAGCGGAAGCACAGATACGCAGTATTTT. Translation: CASSLRGSGSTDTQYF.

In this sample, this clonotype turned up a few times. This CDR3 is CASSLEGSLAFF. The CDR3 bases are TGCGCCAGCAGCTTGGAAGGGTCGCTCGCTTTCTTT. The chain joins TRBV5-1 to TRBJ1-1, with no clear D. This CDR3 spans 12 amino acids. V lost 0 bases and J lost 11, with 11 bases in between. Germline V gene data show CDR1 as SGHRS and CDR2 as YFSETQ.

Only a few counts were recorded for this clonotype. This chain connects TRBV7-2 to TRBJ1-1, with D tentatively TRBD1 (5 bases). The V end was cut by 1 base, the J end by 0 bases, with 12 bases between. Germline loops: CDR1 SGHTA, CDR2 FQGNSA. The length of the CDR3 is 16 residues. The CDR3 nucleotides are TGTGCCAGCAGCTTAGGGGTCGACAGAATGAACACTGAAGCTTTCTTT. It translates to CASSLGVDRMNTEAFF.

The chain carries TRBV4-2 and TRBJ2-5; D is unresolved. This CDR3 region has 14 residues. V dropped 4 bases and J dropped 5 bases, with 14 bases sitting between them. Looked up from germline, CDR1 is LGHNA and CDR2 is YNFKEQ. The CDR3 DNA reads as TGTGCCAGCAGCCCCAGCCACACTCGTGAGACCCAGTACTTC. It translates to CASSPSHTRETQYF.

This chain uses TRBV12-3 or TRBV12-4 with TRBJ1-2; D is possibly TRBD1 (5 bases). V shed 5 bases and J shed 6 bases, with 16 bases lying between them. This CDR3 spans 14 amino acids. The CDR3 sequence is CASSRIEGSDGYTF. The DNA for the CDR3 is TGTGCCAGCAGTCGTATAGAGGGGTCGGATGGCTACACCTTC.

In DNA, the CDR3 is TGTGCCAGCAGCCAACCAGGGAACGGAAAACTGTTTTTT. It translates to CASSQPGNGKLFF. The rearrangement uses TRBV3-1 and TRBJ1-4; D might be TRBD1 (5 bases). The CDR3 is 13 residues long. From germline, CDR1 is LGHDT and CDR2 YNNKEL (reference sequence). Trimming shortened V by 2 bases and J by 10 bases, and 11 bases separated the two germline ends.

The chain combines TRBV29-1 with TRBJ2-7; either TRBD1 or TRBD2 may fit D (6 bases each). Trimming left V 7 bases short and J 4 bases short, with 17 bases between. This CDR3 contains 13 residues. Germline V gives CDR1 SQVTM, CDR2 ANQGSEA. This chain's CDR3 is CSAKRGVAYEQYF. The CDR3 DNA reads as TGCAGCGCCAAAAGGGGGGTTGCATACGAGCAGTACTTC.

This rearrangement joins TRBV12-3 or TRBV12-4 to TRBJ2-5; TRBD1 aligns across 12 bases. The CDR3 covers 18 residues. The ends lost 3 bases at V and 4 bases at J; junction bases unmatched: 12. The CDR3 coding sequence is TGTGCCAGCAGTTTGGGGACAGGGGGCCACACCGTTGGAGAGACCCAGTACTTC. This translates into CASSLGTGGHTVGETQYF.

The V and J genes are TRBV6-5 and TRBJ1-2, with TRBD1 identical over 9 bases. This CDR3 spans 13 amino acids. Germline CDR1 reads MNHEY; CDR2 reads SVGAGI. The trim removed 8 bases at V and 7 bases at J, leaving 8 bases unmatched. CDR3 nucleotides: TGTGCCAGCTGTCCCGGGACAGGGAGTGGCTACACCTTC. Encoded protein: CASCPGTGSGYTF.

The CDR3: CASSFTSRSSGNTIYF. The CDR3 DNA reads as TGCGCCAGCAGCTTCACAAGTCGCAGCTCTGGAAACACCATATATTTT. The V and J genes are TRBV5-1 and TRBJ1-3; no firm D call. CDR3 length: 16 residues. Germline V gene data show CDR1 as SGHRS and CDR2 as YFSETQ. Trimming stripped 2 bases from V and 0 bases from J, with 12 bases between.

The table lists this clonotype with a few counts. Its ends do not fully match the called genes, so a read error is possible. The chain has TRBV2 and TRBJ2-5; D may be TRBD2 (5 bases). The CDR3 is 14 residues long. CDR1 is SNHLY, CDR2 FYNNEI, per germline. The CDR3 DNA follows: TGTGCCAGCAGTGAGAGCACCCGAAGGGAGACCCGGTACTTC. Encoded protein: CASSESTRRETRYF.

The rearrangement joins TRBV5-1 to TRBJ2-1; D call uncertain. This CDR3 contains 15 residues. The germline CDR1 and CDR2 sequences are SGHRS and YFSETQ. V was cut by 0 bases and J by 11 bases, with 18 bases left in between. CDR3 sequence reads: CASSLDPGDQDKQFF. In nucleotides, the CDR3 is TGCGCCAGCAGCTTGGACCCGGGTGATCAAGATAAGCAGTTCTTC.

V is TRBV5-1 and J is TRBJ2-1; unclear D gene. The V end was cut by 0 bases, the J end by 3 bases, with 4 bases between. Germline V gives CDR1 SGHRS, CDR2 YFSETQ. This CDR3 region has 13 residues. The chain's CDR3 is CASSLEDYNEQFF. Here the CDR3 DNA reads TGCGCCAGCAGCTTGGAAGACTACAATGAGCAGTTCTTC. The entire variable domain, with the rest obtained from reference TRBV5-1 and TRBJ2-1, is as follows: KAGVTQTPRYLIKTRGQQVTLSCSPISGHRSVSWYQQTPGQGLQFLFEYFSETQRNKGNFPGRFSGRQFSNSRSEMNVSTLELGDSALYLCASSLEDYNEQFFGPGTRLTVL.

This clonotype was seen a few times. This chain connects TRBV20-1 to TRBJ1-4; a weak D match, TRBD1 (5 bases). Germline V gene data show CDR1 as DFQATT and CDR2 as SNEGSKA (reference sequence). The CDR3 extends over 14 amino acids. V shed 6 bases and J shed 8 bases, with 19 bases lying between them. For the CDR3, the DNA is TGCAGTGCCTTTCGGTCTGGGGGGGGAGAAAAACTGTTTTTT. Translation: CSAFRSGGGEKLFF.